Presented here are 30 T cell receptor beta chains from one specimen sequenced in a study of Ad26.COV2.S vaccination and SARS-CoV-2 variants (dated by TCRdb to about 2021). Library method: the immunoSEQ multiplex PCR assay. The table comes from immuneACCESS by way of TCRdb, which keeps in-frame sequences with V and J called. Part of the clones is missing from these tables; in studies checked, under half for an unresolved V gene and the rest for unknown reasons. The sample has hundreds of thousands of clones on record, 89% of them singletons. In total, the top ten clones hold around 1.5% of the sample. Explained via the paper, the treatment or condition label denotes: some 19 received Ad26.COV2.S at low or high dose, single or two shots; about five received placebo; per-sample allocation not given. For vaccine and placebo recipients, repertoires were sequenced using samples collected on day 63 after the first injection.

Sequencing used peripheral blood, obtained in a trial of Ad26.COV2.S vaccine versus placebo. The receptors derive from a person between 18 and 60 years old who received the Ad26.COV2.S COVID-19 vaccine or a placebo.

V and J are TRBV9 and TRBJ2-3, with a weak D call TRBD2 (5 bases). Deletions cut 1 base from V and 2 bases from J, with 11 bases between. The CDR3 is 15 residues long. Germline V gene sequence: CDR1 SGDLS, CDR2 YYNGEE. CDR3 sequence: CASSVSGYTTDTQYF. CDR3 bases: TGTGCCAGCAGCGTATCGGGGTATACCACAGATACGCAGTATTTT.

About this clone itself: This specimen includes other DNA sequences encoding the same CDR3. The V gene is TRBV5-1, the J gene TRBJ2-1, with D tentatively TRBD2 (6 bases). The CDR3 loop spans 14 amino acids. Trimming removed 1 base at V and 2 bases at J, with 7 bases between. The germline V gene encodes CDR1 SGHRS and CDR2 YFSETQ. The CDR3 DNA reads TGCGCCAGCAGCTTGCGGGGGACCTACAATGAGCAGTTCTTC. Encoded protein: CASSLRGTYNEQFF.

The chain carries TRBV19 and TRBJ1-5; TRBD1 matches at 8 bases. The CDR3 is 14 residues long. J gave up 5 bases and V 6 bases, and 6 bases lay outside the gene matches. Per germline, CDR1 LNHDA and CDR2 SQIVND (reference sequence). DNA for the CDR3: TGTGCCAGTAGGGGCAGGGGGCGAGATCAGCCCCAGCATTTT. It translates to CASRGRGRDQPQHF.

In this sample, this clone turned up a few times. V usage is TRBV29-1 and J usage is TRBJ1-2; no clear D. V lost 5 bases and J lost 5, with 15 bases in between. This CDR3 has 13 amino acids. Germline CDR1 SQVTM, CDR2 ANQGSEA. The CDR3 DNA is TGCAGCGTTCGAGGCGATACAACTTATGGCTACACCTTC. This sequence encodes CSVRGDTTYGYTF.

The CDR3 coding sequence is TGTGCCAGTAGTGTTGTAGTGGGCGAACAGCCCCAGCATTTT. It translates to CASSVVVGEQPQHF. V gene TRBV19 combines with J gene TRBJ1-5; D is unresolved. CDR3 length: 14 residues. Trimming left V 5 bases short and J 7 bases short, with 15 bases between. Germline V CDR1 and CDR2: LNHDA, SQIVND (reference sequence).

The chain is built from TRBV5-6 and TRBJ1-1; D is undetermined. V was pared by 0 bases and J by 1 base, with 7 bases between. Germline-derived CDR1 and CDR2 are SGHDT and YYEEEE. The CDR3 is 14 amino acids. DNA of the CDR3: TGTGCCAGCAGCTTGGTGCGGGGGAACACTGAAGCTTTCTTT. It codes for CASSLVRGNTEAFF.

The rearrangement uses TRBV5-6 and TRBJ2-1; TRBD2 aligns across 7 bases. Unmatched junction bases numbered 6, after V lost 1 base and J lost 11 bases. CDR3 length: 13 residues. Germline CDR1 reads SGHDT; CDR2 reads YYEEEE. The CDR3 loop reads CASSLRLSGKQFF. The CDR3 bases are TGTGCCAGCAGCTTGCGCCTCAGCGGGAAGCAGTTCTTC.

The chain combines TRBV11-2 with TRBJ2-2; no definite D call. This CDR3 has 15 residues. The germline gives CDR1 SGHAT, CDR2 FQNNGV. Trimming pared 3 bases from V and 5 bases from J, leaving 13 bases between. The CDR3 here is CASSFGTAGTGELFF. The CDR3 DNA reads TGTGCCAGCAGCTTCGGAACAGCCGGGACCGGGGAGCTGTTTTTT. Together with reference TRBV11-2 and TRBJ2-2, the CDR3 gives the full variable domain: EAGVAQSPRYKIIEKRQSVAFWCNPISGHATLYWYQQILGQGPKLLIQFQNNGVVDDSQLPKDRFSAERLKGVDSTLKIQPAKLEDSAVYLCASSFGTAGTGELFFGEGSRLTVL.

The genes are TRBV18 and TRBJ1-1, with 7 bases fitting TRBD1. Germline-derived CDR1 and CDR2 are KGHSH and LQKENI. With 6 bases clipped from V and 1 base from J, the junction kept 8 bases outside the gene matches. This CDR3 comprises 15 residues. This chain's CDR3 is CASSRDRAGNTEAFF. The CDR3 DNA reads as TGTGCCAGCTCGCGAGACAGGGCTGGGAACACTGAAGCTTTCTTT.

The rearrangement uses TRBV6-5 and TRBJ2-7; D is unclear. The germline V gene has CDR1 MNHEY and CDR2 SVGAGI. The ends were cut back, 6 bases at V and 2 bases at J, with 5 bases in the middle. This CDR3 contains 11 residues. The CDR3 protein is CASRTPYEQYF. The DNA of the CDR3 is TGTGCCAGCAGGACGCCCTACGAGCAGTACTTC.

The V and J genes are TRBV4-2 and TRBJ2-4; 8 positions agree with TRBD2. The CDR3 has 15 residues. CDR1 is LGHNA, CDR2 YNFKEQ, per germline. V dropped 3 bases and J dropped 6; count of bases not matched to a gene: 7. CDR3 nucleotide sequence: TGTGCCAGCAGCCAGGGAGCGGGAGCGGCAAACATTCAGTACTTC. Protein product: CASSQGAGAANIQYF.

The rearrangement joins TRBV19 to TRBJ2-5; D gene uncertain. The V gene's germline CDR1 is LNHDA and CDR2 SQIVND (reference sequence). The CDR3 consists of 13 residues. Deletions cut 6 bases from V and 1 base from J, with 9 bases between. CDR3 sequence: CASSWASQETQYF. The DNA of the CDR3 is TGTGCCAGTAGCTGGGCCTCCCAAGAGACCCAGTACTTC.

The CDR3 coding sequence is TGTGCCAGCAGCTTAAGTGTGGGACGAAATGAAAAACTGTTTTTT. It is translated as CASSLSVGRNEKLFF. The chain joins TRBV7-9 to TRBJ1-4, with D perhaps TRBD1 (5 bases). With 2 bases removed from V and 5 bases from J, the gap between germline ends came to 12 bases. This CDR3 region has 15 residues. The germline gives CDR1 SEHNR, CDR2 FQNEAQ (reference sequence).

V is TRBV10-3 and J is TRBJ2-2; 16 bases line up with TRBD2. V was pared by 4 bases and J by 3 bases, with 11 bases of the junction left unmatched. Germline V gene lookup returns CDR1 ENHRY and CDR2 SYGVKD. This CDR3 has 20 amino acids. The CDR3 spells CAISGGLAGGPVGYTGELFF. The CDR3 bases are TGTGCCATCAGTGGGGGACTAGCGGGAGGGCCCGTTGGTTACACCGGGGAGCTGTTTTTT.

The rearrangement uses TRBV5-1 and TRBJ2-1; 10 nucleotides align to TRBD2. Germline assignment: CDR1 SGHRS and CDR2 YFSETQ. The CDR3 length is 15 residues. Losses at the gene ends were 6 bases for V and 9 bases for J; bases not matched to a gene: 12. CDR3 bases: TGCGCCAGCACCCAAGCTAGCGGGAGTTATGGTGAGCAGTTCTTC. This translates into CASTQASGSYGEQFF.

V and J are TRBV3-1 (or the pseudogene TRBV3-2) and TRBJ1-6; D unresolved. V lost 1 base, J lost 6 bases, and 10 bases lay in between. The CDR3 loop spans 15 amino acids. The germline CDR1 and CDR2 sequences are LGHDT and YNNKEL (reference sequence). CDR3 DNA sequence: TGTGCCAGCAGCCAAGTGCGGCAGGCTAATTCACCCCTCCACTTT. It codes for CASSQVRQANSPLHF.

The chain combines TRBV9 with TRBJ1-5, with D unclear. Germline lookup yields CDR1 SGDLS and CDR2 YYNGEE. V was trimmed by 1 base and J by 2 bases, leaving 4 bases between them. The CDR3 contains 13 residues. CDR3 residues: CASSVWGNQPQHF. The CDR3 DNA is TGTGCCAGCAGCGTATGGGGCAATCAGCCCCAGCATTTT.

This rearrangement joins TRBV5-1 to TRBJ2-5; 10 bases line up with TRBD1. Trimming cost V 5 bases and J 6 bases; bases outside gene matches: 7. The CDR3 covers 14 residues. CDR1 and CDR2 (germline): SGHRS, YFSETQ. In DNA form, the CDR3 reads TGCGCCAGCAGTTTGACAGGGGGCTTGAAGACCCAGTACTTC. Translated, it gives CASSLTGGLKTQYF.

The chain links TRBV5-1 to TRBJ2-5, with 7 nucleotides matching TRBD1. This CDR3 has 14 amino acids. Trimming cost V 4 bases and J 1 base; bases outside gene matches: 4. Germline V gene lookup returns CDR1 SGHRS and CDR2 YFSETQ. The CDR3 loop reads CASSGGQLQETQYF. The CDR3 nucleotides are TGCGCCAGCAGCGGGGGACAGCTCCAAGAGACCCAGTACTTC.

The CDR3 coding sequence is TGTGCCAGCAGCCAAAGATGGGCTGGAAACACCATATATTTT. Residues: CASSQRWAGNTIYF. The chain couples TRBV3-1 (or the pseudogene TRBV3-2) to TRBJ1-3; D gene unclear. Trimming removed 2 bases at V and 2 bases at J, with 7 bases between. From germline, CDR1 is LGHDT and CDR2 YNNKEL (reference sequence). The CDR3 contains 14 residues.

The V and J genes are TRBV18 and TRBJ1-3, with unresolved D. The CDR3 contains 14 residues. The germline V gene encodes CDR1 KGHSH and CDR2 LQKENI. Trimming took off 3 bases at V and 3 bases at J, with 9 bases between the two ends. CDR3 bases: TGTGCCAGCTCACCGGGCGCAGTTGGAAACACCATATATTTT. This encodes CASSPGAVGNTIYF.

This clone was recorded only once. V usage is TRBV18 and J usage is TRBJ2-7, with D tentatively TRBD1 (5 bases). From germline, CDR1 is KGHSH and CDR2 LQKENI. The CDR3 runs to 13 residues. V lost 3 bases, J lost 6 bases, and 12 bases lay in between. In DNA form, the CDR3 reads TGTGCCAGCTCACCCGGAGACAGTGGCGAGCAGTACTTC. Translating gives CASSPGDSGEQYF.

The V gene is TRBV24-1, the J gene TRBJ2-1; no definite D call. CDR1 is KGHDR and CDR2 is SFDVKD in the germline V gene. This CDR3 is built from 16 residues. Deletions cut 1 base from V and 0 bases from J, with 9 bases between. The DNA for the CDR3 is TGTGCCACCAGTGATTTAGGCCCGCCCTCCTACAATGAGCAGTTCTTC. It specifies CATSDLGPPSYNEQFF.

This clone was observed a handful of times. The chain employs TRBV5-6 and TRBJ1-4; D ambiguous. The length of the CDR3 is 16 residues. Deletions cut 0 bases from V and 0 bases from J, with 9 bases between. The V gene's germline CDR1 is SGHDT and CDR2 YYEEEE. This chain's CDR3 is CASSLVRFSTNEKLFF. The CDR3 DNA follows: TGTGCCAGCAGCTTGGTTCGGTTTTCAACTAATGAAAAACTGTTTTTT.

The gene calls are TRBV3-1 (or the pseudogene TRBV3-2) and TRBJ2-7; D might be TRBD1 (5 bases). Germline CDR1 and CDR2: LGHDT and YNNKEL (reference sequence). The CDR3 is 20 residues long. Trimming cost V 3 bases and J 4 bases, with 31 bases left between them. CDR3 in amino acids: CASSHDPRPHLTQGNYEQYF. In nucleotides, the CDR3 is TGTGCCAGCAGCCATGACCCTAGGCCTCATTTGACCCAGGGCAATTACGAGCAGTACTTC.

The rearrangement links TRBV10-3 to TRBJ1-1; possible D gene TRBD1, 5 bases. This CDR3 contains 12 residues. Germline V gene sequence: CDR1 ENHRY, CDR2 SYGVKD. V shed 7 bases and J shed 4 bases, with 10 bases lying between them. This CDR3 reads CAINGGGTEAFF. DNA for the CDR3: TGTGCCATCAACGGGGGGGGCACTGAAGCTTTCTTT.

Regarding this clone: The sample carries other DNA sequences with the same CDR3. The rearrangement uses TRBV12-3 or TRBV12-4 and TRBJ2-1; D is ambiguous. With 3 bases removed from V and 6 bases from J, the gap between germline ends came to 3 bases. The CDR3 contains 11 residues. CDR3 DNA: TGTGCCAGCAGTTTTGGCAATGAGCAGTTCTTC. Protein product: CASSFGNEQFF.

This clone was recorded once. This chain links TRBV7-2 with TRBJ2-7; TRBD1 or TRBD2 may be the D gene (7 bases each). The CDR3 is 13 amino acids. Germline V gene data show CDR1 as SGHTA and CDR2 as FQGNSA. The V and J ends lost 8 bases and 5 bases respectively, with 16 bases between them. CDR3 sequence: CASVSGGGDEQYF. The CDR3 DNA is TGTGCCAGCGTTTCAGGGGGGGGAGACGAGCAGTACTTC.

The chain combines TRBV3-1 (or the pseudogene TRBV3-2) with TRBJ2-7; 8 bases align to TRBD1. The germline V gene has CDR1 LGHDT and CDR2 YNNKEL (reference sequence). The CDR3 totals 14 residues. Unmatched junction bases numbered 5, after V lost 4 bases and J lost 3 bases. The CDR3 bases are TGTGCCAGCAGCCCAGGGGGCATGTACTACGAGCAGTACTTC. Its protein product is CASSPGGMYYEQYF.

The J gene is TRBJ1-2, the V gene TRBV7-2; 8 bases match TRBD1. V lost 5 bases to trimming and J lost 5 bases; unmatched junction nucleotides: 22. The CDR3 loop spans 19 amino acids. Germline CDR1 is SGHTA and CDR2 is FQGNSA. In DNA form, the CDR3 reads TGTGCCAGCAGCCTACAGGGGGTCCGCTCTTCGGTACAGACGTATGGCTACACCTTC. Amino acid sequence: CASSLQGVRSSVQTYGYTF.